Listed below are T cell receptor beta chains from one sample, sequenced in a study of blood T cell repertoires in COVID-19. Using immunoSEQ multiplex PCR, the repertoire was profiled, and TCRdb retains in-frame clones only, with some absent. The profile shows about 82,000 clones, around 80% of them singletons. The sample comprised peripheral blood. The receptors come from a woman aged 55-70 years with acute or convalescent COVID-19. Both conserved end residues are trimmed from each CDR3.

TRBJ1-3,TRBV9,ASSAGQGNTIY
TRBJ1-2,TRBV6-5,ASSYRANYGYT
TRBJ1-5,TRBV7-2,ASSLAVGQGSQPQH
TRBJ1-5,TRBV10-3,AISAGSNNQPQH
TRBJ1-4,TRBV30,AWSVPGAGSGKLF
TRBJ2-5,TRBV24-1,ATSDPHRGGETQY
TRBJ1-4,TRBV30,AWSGSDRGEKLF
TRBJ1-6,TRBV5-6,ASSPGHGVPLH
TRBJ2-7,TRBV28,ASWGVGLYYEQY
TRBJ1-1,TRBV6-5,ASSYSSRGAAEAF
TRBJ1-4,TRBV2,ASSKTGGSEKLF
TRBJ2-7,TRBV24-1,ATSDASRPTYEQY
TRBJ2-3,TRBV11-3,ASSSRTSGDTQY
TRBJ2-1,TRBV3-1/TRBV3-2,ASSQARRGRGDEQF
TRBJ2-1,TRBV6-2/TRBV6-3,ASSYNTVVNEQF
TRBJ1-6,TRBV4-2,ASSPGHRGPSPLH
TRBJ1-2,TRBV21-1,ATRENYGYT
TRBJ1-2,TRBV6-5,ASRGTSFDGYT
TRBJ2-7,TRBV9,ASSAPPIRANRRNGAGQY
TRBJ1-5,TRBV12-3/TRBV12-4,ASSLAPRAQH
TRBJ2-1,TRBV6-5,ASPGQYNEQF
TRBJ1-1,TRBV20-1,SAKGFAEAF
TRBJ1-6,TRBV6-5,ASTPTGPPLH
TRBJ2-5,TRBV24-1,ATSDPDRRETQY
TRBJ2-3,TRBV2,ASFSLAGPNRPSTDTQY
TRBJ1-2,TRBV30,AWRAIPLNYGYT
TRBJ1-2,TRBV4-3,ASSQDRVGGYT
TRBJ2-1,TRBV7-2,ASRARGGLYNEQF
TRBJ1-2,TRBV18,ASSQGQGYGYT
TRBJ1-2,TRBV6-6,ASSYSGQANYGYT
TRBJ2-2,TRBV10-2,ASGPTGELF
TRBJ2-1,TRBV6-5,ASSYYQGEQF
TRBJ2-1,TRBV6-5,ASSLGGAPSNEQF
TRBJ1-6,TRBV5-1,ASSLGPINSPLH
TRBJ1-1,TRBV18,ASSPSTGMNTEAF
TRBJ2-3,TRBV5-1,ASSSGGARDTQY
TRBJ2-7,TRBV6-5,ASNRGADYEQY
TRBJ2-5,TRBV6-2/TRBV6-3,ASSFGTAWETQY
TRBJ2-1,TRBV6-6,ASRPRLAGDSNEQF
TRBJ1-2,TRBV6-2/TRBV6-3,ASSYSIVAALYGYT
TRBJ2-1,TRBV5-4,ASSLTLSSGAYNEQF
TRBJ2-1,TRBV10-2,ASSPSSYNEQF
TRBJ1-1,TRBV30,AWSGGETEAF
TRBJ1-1,TRBV5-1,ASSDPQGSTEAF